These 10 T cell receptor beta chains were sequenced from one sample in a study of T-cell reconstitution after alpha-beta-depleted transplantation in children (dated by TCRdb to between 2015 and 2016). The treatment or condition label corresponds to: allogeneic hematopoietic cell transplantation with graft depleted of TCRalphabeta T cells and CD19 B cells. The receptor library was made with PCR. The listed sequencing device is Illumina HiSeq 2500. TCR libraries were prepared with molecular barcoding, using unique molecular identifiers to normalize TCRbeta repertoire quantification. The public reads were run again by TCRdb, first through fastp at Q25 and then through MiXCR, and only productive beta chains were kept. Every CDR3 protein is listed once, alongside the most common genes and DNA of its rows. The sample data list around 94,000 distinct CDR3 sequences, and around 7% of these were observed just once. Jointly, the top ten make up about a sixth of the sample.

Here the sequenced sample was PBMCs, taken before TCRalphabeta/CD19-depleted stem cell transplant. These receptors were collected from a boy aged 2 to 10 with acute lymphoblastic leukemia, due to receive a stem cell transplant.

This clonotype was counted only a few times. The chain has TRBV6-4 and TRBJ2-3, with 9 bases lining up with TRBD2. The CDR3 is 16 residues long. CDR1 is MRHNA, CDR2 SNTAGT, per germline. J lost 4 bases, V lost 0 bases, and 5 bases had no gene match. The CDR3 nucleotides read TGTGCCAGCAGTGACTCGGGTAGCGGGGGTTCAGATACGCAGTATTTT. Protein: CASSDSGSGGSDTQYF.

This clonotype appeared a few times. V gene TRBV7-2 combines with J gene TRBJ2-7; D possibly corresponds to TRBD1 (6 bases). The CDR3 sequence is 15 residues long. The germline CDR1 and CDR2 sequences are SGHTA and FQGNSA. The V gene lost 1 base and the J gene lost 0 bases, with 10 bases spanning the gap. The CDR3 region is CASSLVLQGSYEQYF. CDR3 nucleotide sequence: TGTGCCAGCAGCTTAGTATTACAGGGCTCCTACGAGCAGTACTTC.

The rearrangement joins TRBV7-9 to TRBJ1-2; 10 nucleotides align to TRBD1. This CDR3 spans 14 amino acids. Trimming at V came to 5 bases and at J to 8 bases, leaving 8 bases not matched to a gene. The germline gives CDR1 SEHNR, CDR2 FQNEAQ (reference sequence). The CDR3, as DNA: TGTGCCAGCAGCCCAACCGGGACAGGGGTCGGCTACACCTTC. It codes for CASSPTGTGVGYTF.

This clonotype has ten or more counts. V is TRBV27 and J is TRBJ1-2; the D is unclear. Between the trimmed V and J ends, which lost 3 bases and 2 bases, there was a span of 7 bases. CDR3 length: 13 amino acids. Germline V gene sequence: CDR1 MNHEY, CDR2 SMNVEV (reference sequence). CDR3 sequence (DNA): TGTGCCAGCAGTTTGCGCCAGAACTATGGCTACACCTTC. This sequence encodes CASSLRQNYGYTF.

The chain is built from TRBV7-8 and TRBJ2-7; possible D gene TRBD2, 5 bases. Per the germline V gene, CDR1 is SGHVS and CDR2 is FQNEAQ. The V and J ends lost 7 bases and 4 bases respectively, with 11 bases between them. There are 12 residues in the CDR3. The CDR3 loop reads CASTLEAYEQYF. CDR3 coding DNA: TGTGCCAGCACCCTGGAGGCTTACGAGCAGTACTTC. The complete variable domain, with remaining parts taken from reference TRBV7-8 and TRBJ2-7, reads GAGVSQSPRYKVAKRGQDVALRCDPISGHVSLFWYQQALGQGPEFLTYFQNEAQLDKSGLPSDRFFAERPEGSVSTLKIQRTQQEDSAVYLCASTLEAYEQYFGPGTRLTVT.

The chain uses TRBV7-9 and TRBJ2-7, with TRBD1 matching over 7 bases. The CDR3 totals 16 residues. Germline CDR1 is SEHNR and CDR2 is FQNEAQ (reference sequence). After removal of 0 bases from V and 2 bases from J, the junction contained 7 bases not matched to a gene. The CDR3 is CASSLAAPTGPYEQYF. The CDR3 DNA sequence: TGTGCCAGCAGCTTAGCGGCTCCGACAGGGCCCTACGAGCAGTACTTC.

The chain is built from TRBV11-2 and TRBJ2-5, with TRBD2 matching over 13 bases. Germline CDR1 is SGHAT and CDR2 is FQNNGV. This CDR3 contains 17 residues. The V and J ends lost 4 bases and 7 bases, in that order; junction bases with no gene match: 12. The CDR3 reads CASSSTRTLAGGRTQYF. The CDR3 region has the DNA TGTGCCAGCAGCTCCACCAGGACACTAGCGGGGGGGCGGACCCAGTACTTC.

In its sample, this clonotype was seen a few times. The V gene is TRBV7-3, the J gene TRBJ2-3; D possibly uses TRBD1 or TRBD2 (5 bases each). The germline V gene has CDR1 SGHTA and CDR2 FQGTGA. This CDR3 has 12 amino acids. V lost 4 bases and J 8 bases, leaving 10 bases between the germline ends. The CDR3 bases are TGTGCCAGCAGCTCCAGTGGGGGTACGCAGTATTTT. It translates to CASSSSGGTQYF.

There are many counts of this clonotype. The chain recombines TRBV24-1 with TRBJ2-7; no clear D. The germline V gene has CDR1 KGHDR and CDR2 SFDVKD. The V gene lost 1 base and the J gene lost 3 bases, with 6 bases spanning the gap. The CDR3 length is 13 residues. The CDR3 DNA is TGTGCCACCAGTGATTTTCTACTCTACGAGCAGTACTTC. Encoded protein: CATSDFLLYEQYF.

This clonotype was seen ten or more times. This chain joins TRBV7-6 and TRBJ2-7; tentatively, D is TRBD1 (5 bases). The CDR3 totals 13 residues. Trimming took off 5 bases at V and 4 bases at J, with 12 bases between the two ends. Germline lookup yields CDR1 SGHVS and CDR2 FNYEAQ. This CDR3 reads CASSPNQGYEQYF. In DNA, the CDR3 is TGTGCCAGCAGCCCCAATCAGGGTTACGAGCAGTACTTC.